Listed below are T cell receptor beta chains from one sample, sequenced in a study of CD8+ T cells in alopecia areata. Sequencing was performed with immunoSEQ multiplex PCR; in TCRdb, only in-frame clones are kept and a portion is missing. The sample contains 140,000 to 150,000 clones, roughly 50% of which appear only once. What was sequenced was CD4+ T cells sorted from blood. These receptors were collected from a human donor with alopecia areata. Each CDR3 is given with its conserved first and last residue. A D gene is named only where the DNA matches it firmly. Where a row states a size, it is once, few, many or the class of an expanded clone; other rows omit it.

clone size | J gene | V gene | D gene | CDR3 DNA | CDR3 protein
few | TRBJ2-7 | TRBV9 | NA | TGTGCCAGCAGCGTAGGGCTTCCCGGTGTCCCCTATGAGCAGCAGTACTTC | CASSVGLPGVPYEQQYF
few | TRBJ1-3 | TRBV14 | NA | TGTGCCAGCAGCCAACTCTACTCTGGAAACACCATATATTTT | CASSQLYSGNTIYF
NA | TRBJ1-2 | TRBV5-1 | NA | TGCGCCAGCAGTGAGTCCTCTAACTATGGCTACACCTTC | CASSESSNYGYTF
NA | TRBJ2-1 | TRBV7-8 | NA | TGTGCCAGCAGCCTGCGACGGGAGACCTACAATGAGCAGTTCTTC | CASSLRRETYNEQFF
NA | TRBJ2-1 | TRBV7-9 | TRBD2 | TGTGCCAGCAGCCGAGGACTAGCGGGAGTGGATGAGCAGTTCTTC | CASSRGLAGVDEQFF
once | TRBJ2-7 | TRBV6-1 | TRBD2 | TGTGCCAGCAGGATTACCTCCGGGACTAGCGCGGAGCAGTACTTC | CASRITSGTSAEQYF
NA | TRBJ2-1 | TRBV30 | TRBD2 | TGTGCCTGGAGTGTAAGCGGGGGCTACAATGAGCAGTTCTTC | CAWSVSGGYNEQFF
NA | TRBJ2-1 | TRBV27 | TRBD2 | TGTGCCAGCAGTTTGACTAGCGGGAGTTCGGAGCAGTTCTTC | CASSLTSGSSEQFF
NA | TRBJ2-2 | TRBV19 | NA | TGTGCCAGTAATTGGAGCCCGTGGGAAACCGGGGAGCTGTTTTTT | CASNWSPWETGELFF
few | TRBJ1-2 | TRBV29-1 | NA | TGCAGCGTTGAAGATGTGGCGATCTATGGCTACACCTTC | CSVEDVAIYGYTF
NA | TRBJ2-1 | TRBV5-6 | TRBD1 | TGTGCCAGCAGCTGGACAGGGGGCGCTGAGCAGTTCTTC | CASSWTGGAEQFF
NA | TRBJ1-2 | TRBV30 | NA | TGTGCCTGGAGTGAGGCCAGAAACTATGGCTACACCTTC | CAWSEARNYGYTF
NA | TRBJ2-3 | TRBV6-5 | NA | TGTGCCAGCAGTTTACTCCGGGACATCACAGATACGCAGTATTTT | CASSLLRDITDTQYF
few | TRBJ2-7 | TRBV28 | NA | TGTGCCAGCCGAGACACCCACTACGAGCAGTACTTC | CASRDTHYEQYF
NA | TRBJ1-1 | TRBV30 | NA | TGTGCCTGGAGTGCGTACACTGAAGCTTTCTTT | CAWSAYTEAFF
few | TRBJ2-7 | TRBV5-1 | NA | TGCGCCAGCAGGCTTGGGGTTGGGGGTTTCTACGAGCAGTACTTC | CASRLGVGGFYEQYF
NA | TRBJ1-1 | TRBV25-1 | TRBD1 | TGTGCCAGCGCCCGACAGGGAGGAACTGAAGCTTTCTTT | CASARQGGTEAFF
NA | TRBJ2-7 | TRBV2 | TRBD1 | TGTGCCAGCACTGAGGGACAGACCTACGAGCAGTACTTC | CASTEGQTYEQYF
NA | TRBJ1-1 | TRBV18 | NA | TGTGCCAGCTCACCAAAACCTAACACTGAAGCTTTCTTT | CASSPKPNTEAFF
NA | TRBJ2-7 | TRBV2 | TRBD1 | TGTGCCAGCAGCCCACAGGGGGCATGGTTCTACGAGCAGTACTTC | CASSPQGAWFYEQYF
few | TRBJ2-5 | TRBV19 | NA | TGTGCCAGTAGTCCGGCCAGCATTGGGACCCAGTACTTC | CASSPASIGTQYF
once | TRBJ1-5 | TRBV7-3 | NA | TGTGCCAGCAGCTTACTCGGGAAGGGCAATCAGCCCCAGCATTTT | CASSLLGKGNQPQHF